This T cell receptor beta chain stems from a study of blood T cells in healthy people across ages. Study-wide results and limits: There was a strong correlation between TCR beta diversity and naive T cell percentage. Estimates based on one million T cells were treated as lower bounds.

V was shortened by 1 base and J by 7 bases, with 15 bases between the two germline ends. Per germline, CDR1 MRHNA and CDR2 SNTAGT. The CDR3 totals 15 residues. A second PCR of 7 to 11 cycles used a sample-barcoded 5' primer and a J-beta primer mix. One entry per CDR3 protein results from TCRdb running MiXCR on the 5' RACE reads. The sample consists of about 640,000 distinct CDR3 sequences, roughly three fifths of them appearing once. Notes on this clonotype: Its target is not known.

Source material: blood. This chain joins TRBV6-4 and TRBJ2-3; D unresolved. This clonotype was obtained from a man aged 55 to 69 in good health. CDR3 nucleotides: TGTGCCAGCAGTGACTTAGCCGGCCCCCAGAATACGCAGTATTTT. Encoded protein: CASSDLAGPQNTQYF.